This T cell receptor beta chain was documented in a study of blood T cell repertoires in COVID-19. Germline V gene data show CDR1 as SGHKS and CDR2 as YYEKEE (reference sequence). There are 16 residues in the CDR3. V lost 3 bases, J lost 4 bases, and 10 bases stayed unmatched. Sequencing used immunoSEQ multiplex PCR; TCRdb keeps in-frame clones, though not all of them. The table has some 24,000 clones, approximately 88% seen once; the top ten hold 25% to 30%. The chain recombines TRBV5-5 with TRBJ2-1; TRBD1 aligns across 7 bases. The receptor comes from a man aged 70-80 years with COVID-19, enrolled during active disease. Sequenced sample: peripheral blood. DNA of the CDR3: TGTGCCAGCAGCTCTGACAGGGTGTCCCTGTACAATGAGCAGTTCTTC. Its translation is CASSSDRVSLYNEQFF.